A single count supports the clone carrying this T cell receptor (beta chain). Its target is unknown. This CDR3 is built from 13 residues. With 6 bases clipped from V and 4 bases from J, the junction kept 2 bases outside the gene matches. Looked up from germline, CDR1 is ENHRY and CDR2 is SYGVKD. This record belongs to a study of CD8+CD57+ T cells in acquired aplastic anemia. The overall study: The mean DNA yield obtained from sorted CD4+ and CD8+ cells came to around 3 ug.

CDR3 and TCR beta VDJ profiling relied on genomic DNA as the template. A single record per CDR3 protein comes from TCRdb applying MiXCR to the reads. This table holds some 240,000 distinct CDR3 sequences, about a third found once. Study outcomes and limitations: Patients were compared with controls for CD8+ Simpson's diversity, and no significant difference emerged.

Sequencing was carried out using sorted CD4+, CD8+, or CD8+CD57+ T cells (not recorded which) from PBMCs. The source is a human donor in good health, serving as a control. V is TRBV10-3 and J is TRBJ2-5; 10 bases fit TRBD1. The CDR3 reads CAIRRQGAETQYF. Here the CDR3 DNA reads TGTGCCATCAGGAGACAGGGGGCAGAGACCCAGTACTTC.